The next 10 T cell receptor beta chains were all read from a single sample in a study of cytomegalovirus exposure and HLA in healthy donors. PCR used 60 Vbeta primers and 13 Jbeta primers. Here immunoSEQ multiplex PCR was the method, and the copy in TCRdb shows in-frame clones only, minus some. The table lists fewer than 100,000 clones, approximately 77% of them singletons. Input material: PBMCs. Every receptor here comes from a female donor in good health and CMV-seronegative.

This clone was seen only once. The J gene is TRBJ2-1, the V gene TRBV7-3; 10 bases agree with TRBD2. Losses at the gene ends were 5 bases for V and 9 bases for J; bases not matched to a gene: 10. The CDR3 loop spans 15 amino acids. The germline gives CDR1 SGHTA, CDR2 FQGTGA. CDR3 nucleotide sequence: TGTGCCAGCAGCCCTAGCGGGAGTCAGGAGGGTGAGCAGTTCTTC. Translated: CASSPSGSQEGEQFF.

The gene calls are TRBV4-1 and TRBJ2-5, with 7 bases aligning to TRBD2. The CDR3 covers 16 residues. Unmatched junction bases numbered 13, after V lost 4 bases and J lost 5 bases. Germline V gene sequence: CDR1 MGHRA, CDR2 YSYEKL. The CDR3 spells CASSPTPTPAGETQYF. CDR3 DNA sequence: TGCGCCAGCAGCCCCACCCCCACCCCAGCGGGGGAGACCCAGTACTTC.

The chain links TRBV7-9 to TRBJ1-6; D is undetermined. V lost 3 bases to trimming and J lost 5 bases, with 8 bases between them. In germline, CDR1 is SEHNR, CDR2 FQNEAQ (reference sequence). CDR3 length: 14 amino acids. The CDR3 sequence: CASSLSRNNSPLHF. CDR3 DNA sequence: TGTGCCAGCAGCTTGTCCAGGAATAATTCACCCCTCCACTTT.

This clone was seen more than once but under ten times. The V call is TRBV25-1, the J call TRBJ1-1, with 10 bases aligning to TRBD1. Germline trimming cut 6 bases from V and 5 bases from J; bases unmatched to any gene: 9. Germline V gives CDR1 MGHDK, CDR2 SYGVNS. The CDR3 covers 15 residues. CDR3 sequence (DNA): TGTGCCAGCAGGAAGAGGACAGGGGGAAAAACTGAAGCTTTCTTT. Its protein is CASRKRTGGKTEAFF.

On this clone: One end of the junction does not line up with germline, which may come from a read error. The rearrangement joins TRBV7-9 to TRBJ2-2; weak D call: TRBD2 (5 bases). CDR1 is SEHNR, CDR2 FQNEAQ, per germline (reference sequence). The CDR3 has 17 amino acids. DNA of the CDR3: TGTTCCAGCAGCTTAGCCGGGGTTTTGGGGAACACCGGGGAGCTGTTTTTT. Translating it yields CSSSLAGVLGNTGELFF.

This chain connects TRBV5-4 to TRBJ2-2; D is uncertain. This CDR3 is 13 amino acids long. CDR1 SGHNT and CDR2 YYREEE come from the germline V gene (reference sequence). V was clipped by 4 bases and J by 6 bases, with 10 bases between them. This CDR3 is CASSPGLAGELFF. CDR3 sequence (DNA): TGTGCCAGCAGCCCCGGTTTAGCCGGGGAGCTGTTTTTT.

V and J are TRBV25-1 and TRBJ2-1, with D hard to call. CDR1 and CDR2 from the germline V gene are MGHDK and SYGVNS. Trimming removed 2 bases from V and 2 bases from J, with 7 bases in between. The CDR3 has 14 residues. Written as DNA, the CDR3 is TGTGCCAGCAGTGAAATTCCGGCCTACAATGAGCAGTTCTTC. This gives the protein CASSEIPAYNEQFF. The full variable domain, in which reference TRBV25-1 and TRBJ2-1 provide the parts outside the CDR3, is EADIYQTPRYLVIGTGKKITLECSQTMGHDKMYWYQQDPGMELHLIHYSYGVNSTEKGDLSSESTVSRIRTEHFPLTLESARPSHTSQYLCASSEIPAYNEQFFGPGTRLTVL.

The gene calls are TRBV7-2 and TRBJ2-3; D is possibly TRBD2 (6 bases). Trimming left V 2 bases short and J 3 bases short, with 12 bases between. CDR1 is SGHTA, CDR2 FQGNSA, per germline. There are 15 residues in the CDR3. CDR3 sequence (DNA): TGTGCCAGCAGCTTATTCTCGGGAGAAACAGATACGCAGTATTTT. Residues: CASSLFSGETDTQYF.

This chain joins TRBV6-1 and TRBJ2-7; TRBD2 matches 7 bases. V lost 4 bases, J lost 2 bases, and 2 bases stayed unmatched. Germline assignment: CDR1 MNHNS and CDR2 SASEGT. The CDR3 is made up of 13 amino acids. CDR3 sequence: CASSASGPYEQYF. The CDR3 coding sequence is TGTGCCAGCAGTGCTAGCGGCCCCTACGAGCAGTACTTC.

The V gene is TRBV7-9, the J gene TRBJ2-7, with 8 positions matching TRBD1. Germline V CDR1 and CDR2: SEHNR, FQNEAQ (reference sequence). This CDR3 contains 15 residues. The trim removed 5 bases at V and 1 base at J, leaving 7 bases unmatched. CDR3 sequence (DNA): TGTGCCAGCAGCCAGGGACAGGATCCATCCTACGAGCAGTACTTC. It codes for CASSQGQDPSYEQYF.